A single sample gave rise to the 14 T cell receptor beta chains below, sequenced in a study of blood T cell repertoires in COVID-19. Libraries were prepared by immunoSEQ multiplex PCR; TCRdb keeps only in-frame clonotypes and omits some of them. The repertoire holds 150,000 to 200,000 clones, with around 80% as singletons. Sequenced input: PBMCs or T cells enriched from blood (not recorded which). The receptors come from a man aged 40-49 years who had recovered from COVID-19.

The J gene is TRBJ2-7, the V gene TRBV5-1; perhaps TRBD2 as D (5 bases). The CDR3 covers 14 residues. The ends were cut back, 0 bases at V and 4 bases at J, with 11 bases in the middle. The germline CDR1 and CDR2 sequences are SGHRS and YFSETQ. The chain's CDR3 is CASSLGVGGYEQYV. CDR3 sequence (DNA): TGCGCCAGCAGCTTGGGGGTAGGAGGTTACGAGCAGTACGTC.

About this clone: The same CDR3 also results from other DNA sequences found in this sample. The V gene is TRBV6-5, the J gene TRBJ1-6; D is undetermined. The V end was cut by 3 bases, the J end by 0 bases, with 6 bases between. The CDR3 has 15 residues. CDR1 is MNHEY, CDR2 SVGAGI, per germline. The DNA for the CDR3 is TGTGCCAGCAGTTATGGGAGCTCCTATAATTCACCCCTCCACTTT. It is translated as CASSYGSSYNSPLHF.

This rearrangement joins TRBV10-3 to TRBJ2-1; maybe TRBD2 (6 bases). CDR1 and CDR2 from the germline V gene are ENHRY and SYGVKD. The CDR3 has 16 residues. Between the trimmed V and J ends, which lost 5 bases and 3 bases, there was a span of 17 bases. The CDR3 sequence: CAISPEPRGLYNEQFF. CDR3 bases: TGTGCCATCAGTCCCGAGCCGCGGGGTCTCTACAATGAGCAGTTCTTC.

This clone was seen just once. CDR3: CASSITLTGSSSGANVLTF. In DNA form, the CDR3 reads TGTGCCAGTAGTATAACTTTGACAGGGTCAAGCTCTGGGGCCAACGTCCTGACTTTC. The chain links TRBV19 to TRBJ2-6, with TRBD1 matching over 7 bases. The CDR3 is 19 amino acids. V gave up 2 bases and J gave up 0 bases; unmatched junction bases: 10. Germline V gives CDR1 LNHDA, CDR2 SQIVND (reference sequence).

Regarding this clone: One end of the junction does not line up with germline, which may come from a read error. V gene TRBV2 combines with J gene TRBJ1-1; D uncertain. In germline, CDR1 is SNHLY, CDR2 FYNNEI. The CDR3 loop spans 14 amino acids. CDR3 sequence reads: CASSEALQATEAFF. The CDR3 nucleotides read TGTGCCAGCAGCGAAGCGCTCCAGGCGACTGAAGCTTTCTTT.

The chain combines TRBV27 with TRBJ2-1; the match to TRBD1 covers 7 bases. CDR1 is MNHEY, CDR2 SMNVEV, per germline (reference sequence). J was trimmed by 0 bases and V by 5 bases; bases with no gene match: 10. The CDR3 runs to 17 residues. The DNA for the CDR3 is TGTGCCAGCAGTCAGCCTAGGGGGCGGAGCTCCTACAATGAGCAGTTCTTC. Protein: CASSQPRGRSSYNEQFF.

V and J are TRBV10-2 and TRBJ1-2, with D uncertain. V was pared by 3 bases and J by 3 bases, with 11 bases between. The CDR3 has 14 amino acids. Germline V gene sequence: CDR1 WSHSY, CDR2 SAAADI. CDR3 bases: TGCGCCAGCAGTGATGCCCCGGGAGACTATGGCTACACCTTC. Translated, it gives CASSDAPGDYGYTF.

On this clone: This sample also contains other DNA sequences that code for the same CDR3. The gene calls are TRBV5-1 and TRBJ2-5; D perhaps matches TRBD2 (5 bases). The CDR3 runs to 14 residues. The germline CDR1 and CDR2 sequences are SGHRS and YFSETQ. The germline V and J ends were trimmed by 1 base and 4 bases, with 11 bases remaining between them. This CDR3 is CASSLSGRGETQYF. The CDR3 DNA follows: TGCGCCAGCAGCTTGAGCGGCCGGGGAGAGACCCAGTACTTC.

This clone was found once. This chain uses TRBV18 with TRBJ1-6, with 10 bases lining up with TRBD1. The CDR3 has 16 residues. The germline V gene has CDR1 KGHSH and CDR2 LQKENI. V trimming: 1 base; J trimming: 5 bases; junction bases outside the gene matches: 2. DNA of the CDR3: TGTGCCAGCTCACCACGGACAGGGGGTGATAATTCACCCCTCCACTTT. Translated: CASSPRTGGDNSPLHF.

The chain uses TRBV15 and TRBJ2-3; possibly TRBD2 for D (6 bases). Germline CDR1 is LNHNV and CDR2 is YYDKDF (reference sequence). V was clipped by 1 base and J by 4 bases, with 15 bases between them. The CDR3 sequence is 16 residues long. CDR3 loop: CATSRGRAGPADTQYF. DNA for the CDR3: TGTGCCACCAGCAGAGGGCGGGCGGGGCCAGCAGATACGCAGTATTTT. The whole variable domain, remainder taken from reference TRBV15 and TRBJ2-3, is DAMVIQNPRYQVTQFGKPVTLSCSQTLNHNVMYWYQQKSSQAPKLLFHYYDKDFNNEADTPDNFQSRRPNTSFCFLDIRSPGLGDTAMYLCATSRGRAGPADTQYFGPGTRLTVL.

V usage is TRBV30 and J usage is TRBJ2-3; 13 nucleotides agree with TRBD2. Germline CDR1 GTSNPN, CDR2 SVGIG (reference sequence). The V gene end was trimmed by 6 bases and the J gene end by 4 bases; junction bases not matched to a gene: 4. The CDR3 runs 14 residues. The CDR3 DNA reads TGTGCCTGCCGGACTAGCGGGGGTTCAGATACGCAGTATTTT. It translates to CACRTSGGSDTQYF.

J is TRBJ2-3 and V is TRBV7-9; TRBD1 might be the D (5 bases). The CDR3 runs to 15 residues. Trimming took off 2 bases at V and 2 bases at J, with 11 bases between the two ends. Germline values: CDR1 SEHNR, CDR2 FQNEAQ (reference sequence). The DNA for the CDR3 is TGTGCCAGCAGCTTAAGGGGTCTCGCCACAGATACGCAGTATTTT. It encodes CASSLRGLATDTQYF.

This clone was seen a few times. This chain uses TRBV19 with TRBJ1-1; 7 bases match TRBD1. The V and J ends lost 2 bases and 0 bases, in that order; junction bases with no gene match: 9. The germline gives CDR1 LNHDA, CDR2 SQIVND (reference sequence). This CDR3 contains 17 residues. CDR3 DNA sequence: TGTGCCAGTAGTATAATGATTCGGACAGGAATGAACACTGAAGCTTTCTTT. Protein product: CASSIMIRTGMNTEAFF.

This chain connects TRBV30 to TRBJ1-1, with D hard to call. Germline V lookup: CDR1 GTSNPN, CDR2 SVGIG (reference sequence). The CDR3 contains 13 residues. The V end was cut by 2 bases, the J end by 0 bases, with 7 bases between. CDR3 residues: CAWSPYLNTEAFF. The CDR3 nucleotides are TGTGCCTGGAGTCCGTATCTGAACACTGAAGCTTTCTTT.